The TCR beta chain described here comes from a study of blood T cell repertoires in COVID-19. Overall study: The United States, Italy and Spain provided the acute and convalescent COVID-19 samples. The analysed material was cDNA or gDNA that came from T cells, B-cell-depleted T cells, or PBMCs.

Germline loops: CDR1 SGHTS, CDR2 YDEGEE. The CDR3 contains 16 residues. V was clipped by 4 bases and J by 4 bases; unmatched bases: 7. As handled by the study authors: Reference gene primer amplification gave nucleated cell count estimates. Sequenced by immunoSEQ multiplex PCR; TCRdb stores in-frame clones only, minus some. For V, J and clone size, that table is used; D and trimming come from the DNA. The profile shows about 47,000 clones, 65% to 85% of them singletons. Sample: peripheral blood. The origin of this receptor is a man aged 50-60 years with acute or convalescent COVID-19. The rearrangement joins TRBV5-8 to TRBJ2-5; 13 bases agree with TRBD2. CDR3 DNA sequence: TGTGCCAGCAGCGTAACACTAGCGGGGGGGCCAGAGACCCAGTACTTC. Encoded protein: CASSVTLAGGPETQYF.